The sequence of this TCR beta chain was determined in a study of T-cell reconstitution after alpha-beta-depleted transplantation in children. Study results and caveats: Newly made T cells mostly supplied T-cell counts and diversity one year after transplant.

A few counts support this clonotype. Its antigen is not identified. Molecular barcoding with unique molecular identifiers was used for the TCRbeta library. MiXCR was run by TCRdb on the PCR reads, yielding one entry per CDR3 protein. The table lists about 310,000 distinct CDR3 sequences, roughly 21% of them singletons, with 9.5% to 13% in the top ten. Germline V CDR1 and CDR2: LGHDT, YNNKEL (reference sequence). This CDR3 spans 16 amino acids. J lost 0 bases, V lost 1 base, and 6 bases had no gene match. The specimen comprised PBMCs, mostly from graft donor cells, sampled 180 days after TCRalphabeta/CD19-depleted stem cell transplant. The source is a male patient younger than 18 who had a stem cell transplant for acute lymphoblastic leukemia, so the T cells may come from the graft donor. V and J are TRBV3-1 and TRBJ2-7, with 7 bases identical to TRBD2. The CDR3 DNA reads as TGTGCCAGCAGCCAAGGTTACGGGAGGAGCTCCTACGAGCAGTACTTC. Protein: CASSQGYGRSSYEQYF.